The 11 T cell receptor beta chains below all came from one sample that was sequenced in a study of blood T cells in healthy people across ages. The use of a sample-barcoded 5' primer and a J-beta primer mix characterized a second PCR of roughly 6 to 11 cycles. TCRdb used MiXCR to reprocess the 5' RACE reads, holding one entry per CDR3 protein. The sample has approximately 800,000 distinct CDR3 sequences, over 45% seen once; the top ten hold roughly 20%. Sequencing input: blood. Every receptor here comes from a man aged 25-40 years in good health.

J is TRBJ2-1 and V is TRBV27, with D possibly matching TRBD2 (5 bases). There are 14 residues in the CDR3. Germline V gives CDR1 MNHEY, CDR2 SMNVEV (reference sequence). Trimming left V 6 bases short and J 9 bases short, with 18 bases between. The CDR3 protein is CASSPVARDGEQFF. The CDR3 coding sequence is TGTGCCAGCAGCCCCGTAGCTCGGGATGGTGAGCAGTTCTTC.

This chain joins TRBV27 and TRBJ1-1; D might be TRBD1 (6 bases). Germline CDR1 and CDR2: MNHEY and SMNVEV (reference sequence). The CDR3 covers 16 residues. V lost 5 bases to trimming and J lost 1 base, with 17 bases between them. The CDR3 DNA reads TGTGCCAGCAGTCCATGGACAGACAGACCGAACACTGAAGCTTTCTTT. Residues: CASSPWTDRPNTEAFF.

The V call is TRBV20-1, the J call TRBJ2-5; TRBD1 agrees at 8 bases. The CDR3 consists of 15 residues. The germline CDR1 and CDR2 sequences are DFQATT and SNEGSKA (reference sequence). Trimming removed 3 bases from V and 5 bases from J; junction bases left unmatched: 11. CDR3 region: CSARRDRTTEETQYF. The DNA for the CDR3 is TGCAGTGCTAGGCGGGACAGGACCACGGAGGAGACCCAGTACTTC.

The rearrangement uses TRBV2 and TRBJ1-6, with 9 positions matching TRBD1. The CDR3 runs 15 residues. Trimming removed 4 bases from V and 10 bases from J; junction bases left unmatched: 8. Germline CDR1 and CDR2: SNHLY and FYNNEI. CDR3 in amino acids: CASSVDRGFGSPLHF. In DNA, the CDR3 is TGTGCCAGCAGTGTCGACAGGGGGTTCGGGTCACCCCTCCACTTT.

In its sample, this clonotype was seen a few times. The chain employs TRBV7-2 and TRBJ2-3; D is perhaps TRBD2 (6 bases). Germline CDR1 reads SGHTA; CDR2 reads FQGNSA. The CDR3 spans 13 residues. V lost 5 bases, J lost 4 bases, and 10 bases lay in between. CDR3 residues: CASSPTSPDTQYF. CDR3 coding DNA: TGTGCCAGCAGCCCGACTAGTCCAGATACGCAGTATTTT.

The CDR3 nucleotides read TGTGCCAGCACCCGGGACGGATCTGCCTACGAGCAGTACTTC. Amino acid sequence: CASTRDGSAYEQYF. J is TRBJ2-7 and V is TRBV28, with D perhaps TRBD1 or TRBD2 (5 bases each). CDR3 length: 14 amino acids. CDR1 and CDR2 (germline): MDHEN, SYDVKM. The V end was cut by 7 bases, the J end by 2 bases, with 15 bases between.

This clonotype was detected ten times or more. This rearrangement joins TRBV20-1 to TRBJ1-1, with TRBD1 matching over 8 bases. The CDR3 is 16 amino acids. Germline V gene lookup returns CDR1 DFQATT and CDR2 SNEGSKA (reference sequence). The trim removed 3 bases at V and 3 bases at J, leaving 12 bases unmatched. CDR3 DNA sequence: TGCAGTGCTAGTACGCAGGGGGCGGGTTCTCACACTGAAGCTTTCTTT. Residues: CSASTQGAGSHTEAFF.

J is TRBJ1-6 and V is TRBV4-1; 8 bases align to TRBD1. The V gene end was trimmed by 5 bases and the J gene end by 11 bases; junction bases not matched to a gene: 11. This CDR3 spans 15 amino acids. CDR1 is MGHRA and CDR2 is YSYEKL in the germline V gene. The CDR3 nucleotides read TGCGCCAGCAGCATCCAGACAGGGGAGTCTGCACCCCTCCACTTT. Amino acid sequence: CASSIQTGESAPLHF.

This chain uses TRBV7-9 with TRBJ2-7, with D unresolved. Germline lookup yields CDR1 SEHNR and CDR2 FQNEAQ (reference sequence). The CDR3 consists of 14 residues. Deletions cut 4 bases from V and 3 bases from J, with 13 bases between. In DNA form, the CDR3 reads TGTGCCAGCAGCTCCCCGACTCGATTCTACGAGCAGTACTTC. Protein product: CASSSPTRFYEQYF.

The chain uses TRBV29-1 and TRBJ2-3, with D possibly being TRBD1 or TRBD2 (6 bases each). Germline CDR1 SQVTM, CDR2 ANQGSEA. This CDR3 region has 15 residues. Trimming left V 7 bases short and J 2 bases short, with 19 bases between. The CDR3 nucleotides read TGCAGCGCCACTGTCCGGGGGCCCCTCACAGATACGCAGTATTTT. This translates into CSATVRGPLTDTQYF.

The chain couples TRBV11-2 to TRBJ2-1, with 7 bases aligning to TRBD2. Germline loops: CDR1 SGHAT, CDR2 FQNNGV. The ends lost 6 bases at V and 8 bases at J; junction bases unmatched: 4. The CDR3 loop spans 12 amino acids. Here the CDR3 reads CASRAGFHEQFF. The CDR3 DNA sequence: TGTGCCAGCAGAGCGGGGTTTCATGAGCAGTTCTTC.